This TCR beta chain was retrieved from a study of PD-1 blockade in classical Hodgkin lymphoma. This CDR3 is built from 15 residues. CDR1 and CDR2 from the germline V gene are MNHEY and SVGAGI. The germline V and J ends were trimmed by 0 bases and 2 bases, with 11 bases remaining between them. Using immunoSEQ multiplex PCR, the repertoire was profiled, and TCRdb retains in-frame clones only, with some absent. The sample gives 55,000 to 75,000 clones, 60% to 80% of which show up once; 7.5% to 9.5% is in the top ten. Each of the patients experienced relapse following autologous stem cell transplantation, and their brentuximab vedotin exposure differed.

The receptor was isolated from a human donor with classical Hodgkin lymphoma. The chain has TRBV6-5 and TRBJ2-7; D possibly corresponds to TRBD2 (6 bases). The material sequenced was peripheral blood mononuclear cells (PBMCs), taken before the second cycle of nivolumab. Here the CDR3 reads CASSYSPEGTYEQYF. CDR3 nucleotide sequence: TGTGCCAGCAGTTACTCTCCGGAGGGGACCTACGAGCAGTACTTC.